The sample holds one count of the clone carrying this T cell receptor beta chain. This sample stems from a study of blood T cell repertoires in COVID-19. For the study at large: In each case, the material was cDNA or gDNA derived from T cells, B-cell-depleted T cells, or PBMCs.

V was trimmed by 4 bases and J by 1 base, leaving 11 bases between them. The CDR3 is 14 residues long. Per the germline V gene, CDR1 is SGHRS and CDR2 is YFSETQ. Per the original methods: Amplification from reference gene primers served as the basis for estimated nucleated cell counts. Some clones are missing from TCRdb's copy, which holds only in-frame ones; the method was immunoSEQ multiplex PCR. V, J and clone size were drawn from that table, and D and trimming were deduced from the DNA. Found here are fewer than 250,000 clones, 70% to 90% of them singletons; the top ten hold around 3.1%. The source is a man aged 60 to 75 with acute or convalescent COVID-19. The material sequenced was peripheral blood. The V and J genes are TRBV5-1 and TRBJ2-5, with D maybe TRBD2 (6 bases). The CDR3, as DNA: TGCGCCAGCAGCCCGGGACTCCGCCAAGAGACCCAGTACTTC. As protein: CASSPGLRQETQYF.